This record concerns one T cell receptor beta chain sequence. Trimming removed 5 bases at V and 8 bases at J, with 15 bases between. The CDR3 is 13 residues long. This sample stems from a study of T cell responses to AZD1222 COVID-19 vaccine. Repertoires were generated with immunoSEQ multiplex PCR, while TCRdb's copy carries only in-frame clones and drops some. The sample yields roughly 92,000 clones, 90% seen once. The sequence came from an adult in good health. The V gene is TRBV12-3 or TRBV12-4, the J gene TRBJ1-2; D gene uncertain. The sample in question was peripheral blood, obtained on day 0 of AZD1222 vaccination. As DNA, the CDR3 is TGTGCCAGCAGTACGGGTCGGGGTTTGGGCTACACCTTC. Its translation: CASSTGRGLGYTF.